This T cell receptor (beta chain) was recovered during a study of graft-versus-host responses after intestinal transplantation. Across the whole study: Recipients were given multivisceral, liver-intestinal, or isolated intestinal transplants. All of the recipients had induction that used anti-thymocyte globulin, then tacrolimus and steroids for about 3 years.

V lost 0 bases, J lost 0 bases, and 12 bases lay in between. The CDR3 loop spans 17 amino acids. From germline, CDR1 is SGHVS and CDR2 FQNEAQ. Libraries were prepared by immunoSEQ multiplex PCR; TCRdb keeps only in-frame clonotypes and omits some of them. The table has 50,000 or so clones, approximately 89% seen once. On this clone itself: Antigen: not known.

Findings and caveats of the study: Graft-donor T cell macrochimerism coincided with high graft-versus-host to host-versus-graft clonal ratios in allografts.

The gene calls are TRBV7-8 and TRBJ1-5; D is ambiguous. The sequence was collected from a human patient who received an intestinal transplant, so some T cells may come from the graft donor. Sequenced here: PBMCs, sampled less than 130 days after intestinal transplantation. This chain's CDR3 is CASSLAAVLNSNQPQHF. CDR3 nucleotides: TGTGCCAGCAGCTTAGCGGCTGTCCTCAATAGCAATCAGCCCCAGCATTTT.